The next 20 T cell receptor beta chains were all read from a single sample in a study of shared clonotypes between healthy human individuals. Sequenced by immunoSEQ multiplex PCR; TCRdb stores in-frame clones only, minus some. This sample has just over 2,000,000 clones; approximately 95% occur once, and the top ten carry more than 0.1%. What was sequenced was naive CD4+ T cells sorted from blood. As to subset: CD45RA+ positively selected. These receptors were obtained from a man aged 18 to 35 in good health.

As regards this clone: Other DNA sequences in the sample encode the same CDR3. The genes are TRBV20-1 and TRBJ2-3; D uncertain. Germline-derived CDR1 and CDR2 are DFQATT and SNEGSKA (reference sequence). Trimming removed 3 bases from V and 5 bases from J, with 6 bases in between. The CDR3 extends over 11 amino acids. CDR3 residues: CSARGGDTQYF. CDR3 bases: TGCAGTGCTAGGGGTGGAGATACGCAGTATTTT.

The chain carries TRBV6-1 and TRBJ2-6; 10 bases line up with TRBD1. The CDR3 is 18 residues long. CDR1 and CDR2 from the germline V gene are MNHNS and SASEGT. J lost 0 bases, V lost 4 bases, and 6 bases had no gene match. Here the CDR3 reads CASSGRQGASSGANVLTF. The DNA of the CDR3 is TGTGCCAGCAGTGGTAGACAGGGGGCCTCCTCTGGGGCCAACGTCCTGACTTTC.

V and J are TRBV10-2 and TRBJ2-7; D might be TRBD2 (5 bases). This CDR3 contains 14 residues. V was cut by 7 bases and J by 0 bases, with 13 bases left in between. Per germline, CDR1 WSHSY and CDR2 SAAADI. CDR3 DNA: TGCGCCAGCACACTAGTTTGGGGCTCCTACGAGCAGTACTTC. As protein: CASTLVWGSYEQYF.

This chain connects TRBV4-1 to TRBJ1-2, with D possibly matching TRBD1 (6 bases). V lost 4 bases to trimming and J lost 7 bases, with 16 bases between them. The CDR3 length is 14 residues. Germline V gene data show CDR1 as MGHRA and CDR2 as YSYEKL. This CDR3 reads CASSLPGTFFGYTF. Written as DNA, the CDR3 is TGCGCCAGCAGCCTCCCCGGGACATTTTTTGGCTACACCTTC.

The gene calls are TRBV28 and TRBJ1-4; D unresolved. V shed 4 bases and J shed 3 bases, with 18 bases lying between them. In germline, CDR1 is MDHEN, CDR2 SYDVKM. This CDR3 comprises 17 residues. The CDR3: CASSSNALGEPNEKLFF. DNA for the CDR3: TGTGCCAGCAGTTCGAACGCCCTCGGGGAGCCTAATGAAAAACTGTTTTTT.

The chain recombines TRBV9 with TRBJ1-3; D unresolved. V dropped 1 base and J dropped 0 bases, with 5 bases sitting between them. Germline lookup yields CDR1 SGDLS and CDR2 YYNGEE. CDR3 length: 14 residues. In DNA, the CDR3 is TGTGCCAGCAGCGTATCAGACTCTGGAAACACCATATATTTT. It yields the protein CASSVSDSGNTIYF.

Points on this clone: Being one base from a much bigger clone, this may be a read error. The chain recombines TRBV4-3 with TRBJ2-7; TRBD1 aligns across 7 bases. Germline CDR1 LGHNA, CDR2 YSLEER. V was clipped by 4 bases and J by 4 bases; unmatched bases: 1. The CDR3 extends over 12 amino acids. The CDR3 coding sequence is TGCGCCAGCAGCCGGGACAGTTACGAGCAGTACTTC. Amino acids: CASSRDSYEQYF.

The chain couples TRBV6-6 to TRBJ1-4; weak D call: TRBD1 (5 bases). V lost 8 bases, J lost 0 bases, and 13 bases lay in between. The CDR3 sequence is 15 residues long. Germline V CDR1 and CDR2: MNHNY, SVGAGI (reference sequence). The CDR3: CASDSSGSTNEKLFF. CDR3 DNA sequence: TGTGCCAGCGACAGCTCAGGATCAACTAATGAAAAACTGTTTTTT.

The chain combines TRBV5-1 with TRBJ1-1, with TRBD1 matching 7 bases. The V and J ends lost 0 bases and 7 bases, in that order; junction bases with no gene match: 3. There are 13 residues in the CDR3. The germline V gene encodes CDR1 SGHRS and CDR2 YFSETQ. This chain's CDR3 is CASSLAGTVEAFF. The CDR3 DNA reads TGCGCCAGCAGCTTGGCCGGGACAGTTGAAGCTTTCTTT.

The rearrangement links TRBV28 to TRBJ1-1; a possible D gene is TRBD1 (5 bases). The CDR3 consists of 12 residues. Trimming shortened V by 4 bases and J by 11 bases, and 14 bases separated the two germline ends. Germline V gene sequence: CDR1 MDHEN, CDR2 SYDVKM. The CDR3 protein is CASSSGPGWAFF. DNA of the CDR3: TGTGCCAGCAGTTCCGGACCAGGGTGGGCTTTCTTT.

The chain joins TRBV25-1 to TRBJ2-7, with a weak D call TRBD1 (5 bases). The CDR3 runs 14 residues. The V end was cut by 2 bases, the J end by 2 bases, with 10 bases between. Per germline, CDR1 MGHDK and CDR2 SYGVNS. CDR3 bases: TGTGCCAGCAGTGAAAGGGGCAATACCTACGAGCAGTACTTC. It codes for CASSERGNTYEQYF.

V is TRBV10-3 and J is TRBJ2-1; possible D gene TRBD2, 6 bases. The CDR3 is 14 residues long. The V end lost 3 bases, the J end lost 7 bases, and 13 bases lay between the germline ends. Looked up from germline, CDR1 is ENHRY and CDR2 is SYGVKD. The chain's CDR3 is CAISDGGNLNEQFF. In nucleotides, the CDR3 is TGTGCCATCAGTGATGGGGGGAACCTTAATGAGCAGTTCTTC.

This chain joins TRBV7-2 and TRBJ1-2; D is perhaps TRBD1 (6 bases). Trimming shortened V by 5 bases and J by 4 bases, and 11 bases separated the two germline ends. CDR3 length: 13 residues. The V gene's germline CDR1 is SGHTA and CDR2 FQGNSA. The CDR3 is CASSPGQLYGYTF. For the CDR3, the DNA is TGTGCCAGCAGCCCAGGACAGCTCTATGGCTACACCTTC.

CDR3 residues: CASSVQGIGNTIYF. CDR3 DNA sequence: TGTGCCAGCAGCGTCCAGGGTATTGGAAACACCATATATTTT. The V gene is TRBV9, the J gene TRBJ1-3; perhaps TRBD1 as D (5 bases). The CDR3 length is 14 residues. Germline values: CDR1 SGDLS, CDR2 YYNGEE. Between the trimmed V and J ends, which lost 2 bases and 3 bases, there was a span of 9 bases.

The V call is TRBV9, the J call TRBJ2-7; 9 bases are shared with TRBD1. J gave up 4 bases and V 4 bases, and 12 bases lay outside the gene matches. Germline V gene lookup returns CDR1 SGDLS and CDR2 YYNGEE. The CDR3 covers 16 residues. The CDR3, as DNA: TGTGCCAGCAGCCCTCGGACAGGGGATCGCCCATACGAGCAGTACTTC. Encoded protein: CASSPRTGDRPYEQYF. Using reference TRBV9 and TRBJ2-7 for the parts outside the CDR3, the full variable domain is DSGVTQTPKHLITATGQRVTLRCSPRSGDLSVYWYQQSLDQGLQFLIQYYNGEERAKGNILERFSAQQFPDLHSELNLSSLELGDSALYFCASSPRTGDRPYEQYFGPGTRLTVT.

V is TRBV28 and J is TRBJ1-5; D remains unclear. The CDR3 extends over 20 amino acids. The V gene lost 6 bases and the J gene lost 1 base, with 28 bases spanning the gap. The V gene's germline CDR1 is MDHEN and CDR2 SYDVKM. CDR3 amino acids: CASRTVGRRFSIRSNQPQHF. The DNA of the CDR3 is TGTGCCAGCAGAACCGTTGGACGGAGGTTTTCTATAAGGAGCAATCAGCCCCAGCATTTT.

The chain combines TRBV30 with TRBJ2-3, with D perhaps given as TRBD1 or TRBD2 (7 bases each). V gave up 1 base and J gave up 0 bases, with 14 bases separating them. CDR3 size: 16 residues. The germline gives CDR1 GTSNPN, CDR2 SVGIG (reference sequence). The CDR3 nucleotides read TGTGCCTGGAGTGCCCGACAGGGAGGGAGCACAGATACGCAGTATTTT. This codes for CAWSARQGGSTDTQYF.

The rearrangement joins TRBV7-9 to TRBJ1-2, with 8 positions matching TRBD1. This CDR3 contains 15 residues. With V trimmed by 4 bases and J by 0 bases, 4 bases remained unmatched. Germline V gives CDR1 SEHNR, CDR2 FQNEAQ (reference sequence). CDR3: CASSSPDRANYGYTF. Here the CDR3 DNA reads TGTGCCAGCAGCTCGCCGGACAGGGCTAACTATGGCTACACCTTC.

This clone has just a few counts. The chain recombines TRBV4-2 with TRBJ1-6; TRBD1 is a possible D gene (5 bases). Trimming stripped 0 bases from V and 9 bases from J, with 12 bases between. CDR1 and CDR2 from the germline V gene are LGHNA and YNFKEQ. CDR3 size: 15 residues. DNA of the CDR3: TGTGCCAGCAGCCAAGAAGGCCAGGGTGGTTCACCCCTCCACTTT. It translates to CASSQEGQGGSPLHF.

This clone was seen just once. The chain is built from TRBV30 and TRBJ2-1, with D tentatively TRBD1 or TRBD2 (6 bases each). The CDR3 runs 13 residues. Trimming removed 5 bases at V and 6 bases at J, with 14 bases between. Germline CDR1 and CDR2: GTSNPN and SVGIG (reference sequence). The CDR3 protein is CAWETRGGNEQFF. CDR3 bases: TGTGCCTGGGAGACTAGAGGGGGCAATGAGCAGTTCTTC.